The clone carrying this TCR beta chain was seen a handful of times. CDR1 and CDR2 (germline): GTSNPN, SVGIG (reference sequence). Trimming removed 0 bases from V and 2 bases from J; junction bases left unmatched: 0. This CDR3 contains 14 residues. Sequenced material consisted of expressed TCRB transcripts (all of the isolated RNA was reverse transcribed). Only in-frame clones appear in the TCRdb table, and some are missing; sequencing was by immunoSEQ multiplex PCR. The table includes a few hundred thousand clones, roughly 13% detected once. The entry originates in a study of beta chain features in type 1 diabetes.

Sequenced: naive CD4+ T cells from blood. This sequence was found in a man aged 30 to 39 in good health. The chain combines TRBV30 with TRBJ1-5, with 8 bases aligning to TRBD1. CDR3 bases: TGTGCCTGGAGTGTACAGGGGGGCAATCAGCCCCAGCATTTT. This translates into CAWSVQGGNQPQHF.